The T cell receptor (beta chain) described here comes from a study of blood T cells in healthy people across ages. This clonotype turned up a few times. Donors were systemically healthy Caucasian individuals from Russia aged about 6 to 90 years. Per-sample PBMC isolation yielded at least 6 million cells. Total RNA was extracted at no less than 6 micrograms per sample. With a J-beta primer mix and a sample-barcoded 5' primer, a second PCR ran about 7 to 11 cycles. TCRdb re-derived calls from the 5' RACE reads in MiXCR, one entry per CDR3 protein. This sample has 1.4 million to 1.5 million distinct CDR3 sequences, with roughly 40% found just once. The sequence was obtained from a woman between 18 and 29 years old in good health. The source material was blood.

In DNA form, the CDR3 reads TGCGCCAGCAGCCAAGAAGGGGGTGGTAGTACTCATACGCAGTATTTT. The encoded protein is CASSQEGGGSTHTQYF. The genes are TRBV4-1 and TRBJ2-3; the D gene is possibly TRBD1 (6 bases). Germline assignment: CDR1 MGHRA and CDR2 YSYEKL. With 0 bases removed from V and 7 bases from J, the gap between germline ends came to 17 bases. The CDR3 loop spans 16 amino acids.